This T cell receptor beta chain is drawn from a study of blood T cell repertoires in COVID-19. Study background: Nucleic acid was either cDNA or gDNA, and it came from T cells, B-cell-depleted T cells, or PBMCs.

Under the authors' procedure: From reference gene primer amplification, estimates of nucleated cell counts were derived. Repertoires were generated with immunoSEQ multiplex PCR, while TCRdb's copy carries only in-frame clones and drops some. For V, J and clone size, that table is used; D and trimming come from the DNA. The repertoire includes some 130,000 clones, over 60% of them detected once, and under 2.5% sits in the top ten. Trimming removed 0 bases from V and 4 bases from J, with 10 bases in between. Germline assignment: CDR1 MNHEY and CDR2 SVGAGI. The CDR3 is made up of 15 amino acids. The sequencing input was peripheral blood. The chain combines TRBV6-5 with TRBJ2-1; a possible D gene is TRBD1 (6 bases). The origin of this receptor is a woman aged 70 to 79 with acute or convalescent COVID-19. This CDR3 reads CASSYSQGLYNEQFF. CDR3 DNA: TGTGCCAGCAGTTACTCACAGGGCCTATACAATGAGCAGTTCTTC.